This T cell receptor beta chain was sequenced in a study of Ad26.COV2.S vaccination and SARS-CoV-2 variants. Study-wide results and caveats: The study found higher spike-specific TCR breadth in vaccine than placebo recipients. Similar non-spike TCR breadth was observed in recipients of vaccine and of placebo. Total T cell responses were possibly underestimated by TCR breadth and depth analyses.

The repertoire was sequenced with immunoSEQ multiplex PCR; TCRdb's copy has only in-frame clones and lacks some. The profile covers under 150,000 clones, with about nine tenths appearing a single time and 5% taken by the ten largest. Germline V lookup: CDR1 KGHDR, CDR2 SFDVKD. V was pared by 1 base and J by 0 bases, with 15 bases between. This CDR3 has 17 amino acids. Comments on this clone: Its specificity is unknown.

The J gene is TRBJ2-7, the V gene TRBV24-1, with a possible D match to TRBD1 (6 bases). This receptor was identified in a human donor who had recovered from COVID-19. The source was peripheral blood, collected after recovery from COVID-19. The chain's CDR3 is CATSDFPGTPDSYEQYF. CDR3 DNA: TGTGCCACCAGTGATTTCCCCGGGACACCTGACTCCTACGAGCAGTACTTC.